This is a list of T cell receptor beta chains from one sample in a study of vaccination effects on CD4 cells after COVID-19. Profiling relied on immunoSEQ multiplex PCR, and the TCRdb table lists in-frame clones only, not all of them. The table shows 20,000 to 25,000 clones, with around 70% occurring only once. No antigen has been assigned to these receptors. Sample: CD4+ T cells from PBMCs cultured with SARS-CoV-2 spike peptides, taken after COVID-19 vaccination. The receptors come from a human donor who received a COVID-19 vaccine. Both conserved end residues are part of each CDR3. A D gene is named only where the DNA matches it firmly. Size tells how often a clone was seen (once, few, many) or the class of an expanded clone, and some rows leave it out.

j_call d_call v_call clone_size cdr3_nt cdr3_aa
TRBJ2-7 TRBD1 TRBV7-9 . TGTGCCAGCAGCTCGGAAGACAGGGTGGACTACGAGCAGTACTTC CASSSEDRVDYEQYF
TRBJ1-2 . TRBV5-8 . TGTGCCAGCAGCCAGACACGCTACTATGGCTACACCTTC CASSQTRYYGYTF
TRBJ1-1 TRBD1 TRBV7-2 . TGTGCCAGCAGACCTCCACAGGGGGCGAGGACTGAAGCTTTCTTT CASRPPQGARTEAFF
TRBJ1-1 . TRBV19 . TGTGCCAGTAGTATTGCAGCGATGAACACTGAAGCTTTCTTT CASSIAAMNTEAFF
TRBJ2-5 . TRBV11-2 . TGTGCCAGCAGCAGCGATCTGAAAGAGACCCAGTACTTC CASSSDLKETQYF
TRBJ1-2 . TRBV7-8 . TGTGCCAGCAGCTTAGGAGTAGGGTCCTATGGCTACACCTTC CASSLGVGSYGYTF
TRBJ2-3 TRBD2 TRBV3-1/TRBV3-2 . TGTGCCAGCAGCCAAGATCGGGGACTAGCGGGGATCACAGATACGCAGTATTTT CASSQDRGLAGITDTQYF
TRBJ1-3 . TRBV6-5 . TGTGCCAGCAGTTACGGCGCAAGCTCTGGAAACACCATATATTTT CASSYGASSGNTIYF
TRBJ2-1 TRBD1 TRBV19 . TGTGCCAGTAGCCGCAGGGGGCCCACCTATACCGGAACGCTCAATGAGCAGTTCTTC CASSRRGPTYTGTLNEQFF
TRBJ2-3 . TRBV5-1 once TGCGCCAGCAGCTTGGGGACTCTCTATGACACAGATACGCAGTATTTT CASSLGTLYDTDTQYF
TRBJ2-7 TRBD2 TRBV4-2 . TGTGCCAGCAGAAACGGACTAGCGGATTACGAGCAGTACTTC CASRNGLADYEQYF
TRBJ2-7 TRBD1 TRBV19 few TGTGCCAGTAGTAGGGACAGCGTCTCCTACGAGCAGTACTTC CASSRDSVSYEQYF
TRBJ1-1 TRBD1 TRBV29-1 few TGCAGCGCTCGGGACAGCCAAGTTCACACTGAAGCTTTCTTT CSARDSQVHTEAFF
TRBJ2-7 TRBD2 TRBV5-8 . TGTGCCAGCAGGGGACTAGCGGGCTCTTACGAGCAGTACTTC CASRGLAGSYEQYF
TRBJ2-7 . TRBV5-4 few TGTGCCAGCAGCTTGTCCCACGGATCCTACGAGCAGTACTTC CASSLSHGSYEQYF
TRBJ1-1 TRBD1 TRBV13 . TGTGCCAGCAGCTCCACGACAGGGGGTTACACTGAAGCTTTCTTT CASSSTTGGYTEAFF
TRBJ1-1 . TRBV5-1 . TGCGCCAGCAGCTTGGGTCAGGCCCCTGGGAACACTGAAGCTTTCTTT CASSLGQAPGNTEAFF
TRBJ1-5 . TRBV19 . TGTGCCAGTAGTCGGGGGCTGGGTCAGCCCCAGCATTTT CASSRGLGQPQHF
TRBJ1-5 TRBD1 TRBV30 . TGTGCCTGGAGCAGAAACATGGACAGGGGGCTAGGACAGCCCCAGCATTTT CAWSRNMDRGLGQPQHF
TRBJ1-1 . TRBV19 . TGTGCCAGTAGTCCTACCGGTGGGGGACGCACTGAAGCTTTCTTT CASSPTGGGRTEAFF
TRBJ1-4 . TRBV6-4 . TGTGCCAGCAGTGACTCGTTGTCAACCACCGCCTCAAATGAAAAACTGTTTTTT CASSDSLSTTASNEKLFF
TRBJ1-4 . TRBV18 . TGTGCCAGCTCACCTCCGGGAGTCAATGAAAAACTGTTTTTT CASSPPGVNEKLFF
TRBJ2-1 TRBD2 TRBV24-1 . TGTGCCACCAGTGATTTGCAGATAGGTTCAGCGGGGGTTTACAATGAGCAGTTCTTC CATSDLQIGSAGVYNEQFF
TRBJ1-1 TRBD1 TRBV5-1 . TGCGCCAGCAGCATACAGGGGGGAGGCACTGAAGCTTTCTTT CASSIQGGGTEAFF
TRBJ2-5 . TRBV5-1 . TGCGCCAGCAGCTTGGACAGGCGACAAGAGACCCAGTACTTC CASSLDRRQETQYF
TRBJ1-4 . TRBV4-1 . TGCGCCAGCAGCCGAGAGACGGGTAATCTACACTATGAAAAACTGTTTTTT CASSRETGNLHYEKLFF
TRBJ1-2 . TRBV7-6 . TGTGCCAGCAGCTTAGCGGTCCGCGGCGGCTACACCTTC CASSLAVRGGYTF
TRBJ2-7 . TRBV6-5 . TGTGCCAGCAGTTATCGTGGTCAAGGCGAGCAGTACTTC CASSYRGQGEQYF
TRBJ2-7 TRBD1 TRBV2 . TGTGCCAGCAATAACCCGGGACAGTCCTACGAGCAGTACTTC CASNNPGQSYEQYF
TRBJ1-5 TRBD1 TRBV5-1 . TGCGCCAGCAGACCGACAGGGGGGGATCAGCCCCAGCATTTT CASRPTGGDQPQHF
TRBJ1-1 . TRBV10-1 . TGCGCCAGCAGTCCCATGGGAGGTTTTGAAGCTTTCTTT CASSPMGGFEAFF
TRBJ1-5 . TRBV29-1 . TGCAGCGTTCGGGGTGGAGGGGGAGGCAATCAGCCCCAGCATTTT CSVRGGGGGNQPQHF
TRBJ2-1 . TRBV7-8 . TGTGCCAGCAGCTTAATCCAGTCTAGTCGAATGAGCTCCTACAATGAGCAGTTCTTC CASSLIQSSRMSSYNEQFF
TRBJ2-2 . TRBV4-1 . TGCGCCAGCAGCCAAGATTCTAGGAACACCGGGGAGCTGTTTTTT CASSQDSRNTGELFF
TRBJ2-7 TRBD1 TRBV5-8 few TGTGCCAGCAGCTTGGCCGTGACAGGGAATACCTACGAGCAGTACTTC CASSLAVTGNTYEQYF
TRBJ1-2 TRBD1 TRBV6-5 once TGTGCCAGCAGGGACAGGGACTATGGCTACACCTTC CASRDRDYGYTF
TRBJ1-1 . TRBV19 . TGTGCCAGTAGTATTTGGGGCACTGAAGCTTTCTTT CASSIWGTEAFF
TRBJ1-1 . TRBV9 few TGTGCCAGCAGCGTAGTCGGGCAGGAAGCTTTCTTT CASSVVGQEAFF
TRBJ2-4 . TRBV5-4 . TGTGCCAGCAGTTCGGACGCCAAAAACATTCAGTACTTC CASSSDAKNIQYF
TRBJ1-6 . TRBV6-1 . TGTGCCAGCACCCCGGCCAGGGAGGGTTCACCCCTCCACTTT CASTPAREGSPLHF
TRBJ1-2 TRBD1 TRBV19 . TGTGCCAGTACCAATTCCCCGGGAGGGGGCAATGGCTACACCTTC CASTNSPGGGNGYTF